Only one count was recorded for the clone carrying this TCR beta chain. Method: immunoSEQ multiplex PCR; TCRdb's copy keeps in-frame clones and lacks some. The table lists roughly 260,000 clones, around 92% of them singletons, with approximately 2.5% in the top ten. The CDR3 extends over 15 amino acids. CDR1 is LGHNT, CDR2 FRNRAP, per germline. Trimming took off 7 bases at V and 1 base at J, with 15 bases between the two ends. These data belong to a study of blood T cell repertoires in COVID-19. Study details: PBMCs, B-cell-depleted T cells, or T cells provided the cDNA or gDNA that made up the material.

This TCR came from a person aged 18-30 years with COVID-19, enrolled during active disease. The sample comprised peripheral blood. The chain is built from TRBV12-5 and TRBJ2-3, with unresolved D. In nucleotides, the CDR3 is TGTGCTAGTGCCGAAGGAGTTGGCGGCACAGATACGCAGTATTTT. This translates into CASAEGVGGTDTQYF.